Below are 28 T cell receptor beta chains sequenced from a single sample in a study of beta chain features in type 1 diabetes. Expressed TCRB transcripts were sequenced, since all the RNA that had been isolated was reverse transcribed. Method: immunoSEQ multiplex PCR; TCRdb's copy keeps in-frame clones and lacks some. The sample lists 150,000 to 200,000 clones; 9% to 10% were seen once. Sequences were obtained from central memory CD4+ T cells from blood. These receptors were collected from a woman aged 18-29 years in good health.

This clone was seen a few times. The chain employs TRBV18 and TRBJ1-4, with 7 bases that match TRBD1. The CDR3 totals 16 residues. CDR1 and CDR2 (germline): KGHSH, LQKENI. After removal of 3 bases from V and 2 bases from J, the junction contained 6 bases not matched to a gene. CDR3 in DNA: TGTGCCAGCTCACCCCCTGGGACAGCCACTAATGAAAAACTGTTTTTT. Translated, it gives CASSPPGTATNEKLFF. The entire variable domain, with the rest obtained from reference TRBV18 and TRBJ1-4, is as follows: NAGVMQNPRHLVRRRGQEARLRCSPMKGHSHVYWYRQLPEEGLKFMVYLQKENIIDESGMPKERFSAEFPKEGPSILRIQQVVRGDSAAYFCASSPPGTATNEKLFFGSGTQLSVL.

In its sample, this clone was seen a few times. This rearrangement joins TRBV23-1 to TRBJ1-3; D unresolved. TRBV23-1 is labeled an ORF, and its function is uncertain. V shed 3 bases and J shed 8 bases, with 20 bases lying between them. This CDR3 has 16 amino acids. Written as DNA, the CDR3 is TGCGCCAGCAGTCACCCGGGATCCTCGGTGCATCACACCATATATTTT. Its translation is CASSHPGSSVHHTIYF.

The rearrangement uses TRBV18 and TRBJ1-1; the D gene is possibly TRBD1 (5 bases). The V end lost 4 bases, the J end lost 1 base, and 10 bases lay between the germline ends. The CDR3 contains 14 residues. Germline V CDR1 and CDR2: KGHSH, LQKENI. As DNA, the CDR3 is TGTGCCAGCTCACAGAATCAGGGGAACACTGAAGCTTTCTTT. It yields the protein CASSQNQGNTEAFF.

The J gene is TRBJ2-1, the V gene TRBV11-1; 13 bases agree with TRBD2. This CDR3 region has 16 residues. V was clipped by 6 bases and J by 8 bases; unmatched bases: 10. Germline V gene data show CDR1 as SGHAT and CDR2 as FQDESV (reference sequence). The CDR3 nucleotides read TGTGCCAGCAGACCCTGGACTAGCGGGAGCGGGCATGAGCAGTTCTTC. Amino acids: CASRPWTSGSGHEQFF.

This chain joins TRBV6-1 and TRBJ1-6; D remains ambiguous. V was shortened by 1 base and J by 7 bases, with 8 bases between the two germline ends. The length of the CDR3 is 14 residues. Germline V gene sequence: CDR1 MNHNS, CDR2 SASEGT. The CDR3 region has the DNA TGTGCCAGCAGTGAAGGAGGGAGGAATTCACCCCTCCACTTT. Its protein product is CASSEGGRNSPLHF.

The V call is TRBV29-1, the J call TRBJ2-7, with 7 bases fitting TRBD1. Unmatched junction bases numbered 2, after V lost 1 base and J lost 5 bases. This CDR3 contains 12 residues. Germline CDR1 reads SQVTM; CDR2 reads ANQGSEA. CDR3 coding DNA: TGCAGCGTTGAAGGACAGGGCCACGAGCAGTACTTC. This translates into CSVEGQGHEQYF.

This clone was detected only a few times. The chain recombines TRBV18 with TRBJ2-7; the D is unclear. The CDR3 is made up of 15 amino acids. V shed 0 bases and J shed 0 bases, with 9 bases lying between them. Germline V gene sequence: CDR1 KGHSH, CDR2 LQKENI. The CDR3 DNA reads TGTGCCAGCTCACCACCTTCCGAGAGCTCCTACGAGCAGTACTTC. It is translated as CASSPPSESSYEQYF.

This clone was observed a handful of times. The chain's CDR3 is CSASRDNEQFF. CDR3 DNA: TGCAGTGCCTCCCGGGACAATGAGCAGTTCTTC. The V and J genes are TRBV20-1 and TRBJ2-1; D is unclear. This CDR3 spans 11 amino acids. The ends were cut back, 6 bases at V and 5 bases at J, with 8 bases in the middle. From germline, CDR1 is DFQATT and CDR2 SNEGSKA (reference sequence).

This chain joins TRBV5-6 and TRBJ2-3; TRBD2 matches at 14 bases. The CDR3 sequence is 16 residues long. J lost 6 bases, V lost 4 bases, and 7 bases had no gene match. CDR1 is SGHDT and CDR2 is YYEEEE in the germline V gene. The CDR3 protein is CASSTPGTSGGDTQYF. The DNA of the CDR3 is TGTGCCAGCAGCACGCCCGGGACTAGCGGGGGCGATACGCAGTATTTT.

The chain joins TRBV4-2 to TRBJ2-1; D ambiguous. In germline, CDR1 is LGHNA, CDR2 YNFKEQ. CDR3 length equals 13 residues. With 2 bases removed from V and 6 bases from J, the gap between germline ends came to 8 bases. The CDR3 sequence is CASSQPASNEQFF. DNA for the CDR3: TGTGCCAGCAGCCAACCCGCGTCCAATGAGCAGTTCTTC.

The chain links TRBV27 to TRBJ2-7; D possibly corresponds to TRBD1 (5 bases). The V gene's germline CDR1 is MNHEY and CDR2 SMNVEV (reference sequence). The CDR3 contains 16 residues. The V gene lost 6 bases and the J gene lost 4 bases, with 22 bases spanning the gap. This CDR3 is CASSPNRAGPLYEQYF. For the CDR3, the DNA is TGTGCCAGCAGCCCAAATCGGGCAGGGCCCCTTTACGAGCAGTACTTC.

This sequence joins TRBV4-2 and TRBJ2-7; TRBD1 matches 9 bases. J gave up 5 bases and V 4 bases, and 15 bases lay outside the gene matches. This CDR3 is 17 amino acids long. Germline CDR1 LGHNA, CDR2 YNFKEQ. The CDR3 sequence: CASSPILGQGNLHEQYF. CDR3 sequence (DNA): TGTGCCAGCAGCCCGATCTTAGGACAGGGGAATCTCCACGAGCAGTACTTC.

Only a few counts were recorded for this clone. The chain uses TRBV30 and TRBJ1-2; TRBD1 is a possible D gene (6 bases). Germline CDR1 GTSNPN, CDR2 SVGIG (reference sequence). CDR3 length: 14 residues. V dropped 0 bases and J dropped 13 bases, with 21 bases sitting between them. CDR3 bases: TGTGCCTGGAGTGTAAACAGGGCTCCCTCTCTACTCACCTTC. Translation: CAWSVNRAPSLLTF. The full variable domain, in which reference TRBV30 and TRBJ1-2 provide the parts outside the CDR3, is SQTIHQWPATLVQPVGSPLSLECTVEGTSNPNLYWYRQAAGRGLQLLFYSVGIGQISSEVPQNLSASRPQDRQFILSSKKLLLSDSGFYLCAWSVNRAPSLLTFGSGTRLTVV.

CDR3 sequence (DNA): TGCGCCAGCAGCTTGGTCGTAGGAACTAGCGGGTGGGCCAATGAGCAGTTCTTC. As protein: CASSLVVGTSGWANEQFF. J is TRBJ2-1 and V is TRBV5-1; 9 bases line up with TRBD2. This CDR3 spans 18 amino acids. Germline CDR1 and CDR2: SGHRS and YFSETQ. After removal of 0 bases from V and 6 bases from J, the junction contained 13 bases not matched to a gene. The variable domain in full, completed from reference TRBV5-1 and TRBJ2-1, reads KAGVTQTPRYLIKTRGQQVTLSCSPISGHRSVSWYQQTPGQGLQFLFEYFSETQRNKGNFPGRFSGRQFSNSRSEMNVSTLELGDSALYLCASSLVVGTSGWANEQFFGPGTRLTVL.

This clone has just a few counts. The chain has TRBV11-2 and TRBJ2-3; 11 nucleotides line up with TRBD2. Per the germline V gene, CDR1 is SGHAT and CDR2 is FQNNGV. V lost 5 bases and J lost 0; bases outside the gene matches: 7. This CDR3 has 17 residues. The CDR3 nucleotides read TGTGCCAGCAGCCCCCGGACTAGCGGGTACAGCACAGATACGCAGTATTTT. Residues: CASSPRTSGYSTDTQYF.

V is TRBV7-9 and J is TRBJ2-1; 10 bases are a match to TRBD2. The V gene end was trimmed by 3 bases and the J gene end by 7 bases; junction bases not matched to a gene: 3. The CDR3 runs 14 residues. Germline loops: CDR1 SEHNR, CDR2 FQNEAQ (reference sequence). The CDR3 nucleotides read TGTGCCAGCAGCTTGAGAGCGGGAGGGAATGAGCAGTTCTTC. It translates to CASSLRAGGNEQFF.

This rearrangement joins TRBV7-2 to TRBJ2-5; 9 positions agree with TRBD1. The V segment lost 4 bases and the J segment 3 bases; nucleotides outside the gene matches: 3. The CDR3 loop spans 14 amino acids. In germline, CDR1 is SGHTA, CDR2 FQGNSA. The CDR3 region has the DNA TGTGCCAGCAGCTGGCGGACAGGGGAAGAGACCCAGTACTTC. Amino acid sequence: CASSWRTGEETQYF. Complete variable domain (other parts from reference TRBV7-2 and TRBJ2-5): GAGVSQSPSNKVTEKGKDVELRCDPISGHTALYWYRQSLGQGLEFLIYFQGNSAPDKSGLPSDRFSAERTGGSVSTLTIQRTQQEDSAVYLCASSWRTGEETQYFGPGTRLLVL.

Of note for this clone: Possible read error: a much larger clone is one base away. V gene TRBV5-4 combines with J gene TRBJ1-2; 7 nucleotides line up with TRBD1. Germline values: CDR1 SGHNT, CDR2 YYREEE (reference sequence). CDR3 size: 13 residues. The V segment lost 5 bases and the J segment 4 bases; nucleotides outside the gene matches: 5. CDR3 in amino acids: CASSYGTAYGYTF. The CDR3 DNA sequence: TGTGCCAGCAGTTACGGGACAGCCTATGGCTACACCTTC.

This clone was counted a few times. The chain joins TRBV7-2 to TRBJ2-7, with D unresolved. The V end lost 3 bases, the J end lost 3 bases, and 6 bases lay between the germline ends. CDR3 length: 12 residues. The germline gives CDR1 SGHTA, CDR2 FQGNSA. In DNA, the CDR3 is TGTGCCAGCAGCTTGGGCTTCTACGAGCAGTACTTC. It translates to CASSLGFYEQYF.

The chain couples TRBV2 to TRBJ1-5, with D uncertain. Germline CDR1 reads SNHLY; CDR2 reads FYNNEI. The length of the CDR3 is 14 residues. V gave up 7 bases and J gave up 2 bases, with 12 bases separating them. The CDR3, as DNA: TGTGCCAGCATGAGGGAAGTAGGCAATCAGCCCCAGCATTTT. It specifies CASMREVGNQPQHF.

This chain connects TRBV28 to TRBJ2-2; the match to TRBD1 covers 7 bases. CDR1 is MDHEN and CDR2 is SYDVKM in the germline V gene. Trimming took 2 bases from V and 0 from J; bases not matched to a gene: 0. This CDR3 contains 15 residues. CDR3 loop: CASSLGTANTGELFF. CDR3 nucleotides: TGTGCCAGCAGTTTAGGGACAGCGAACACCGGGGAGCTGTTTTTT.

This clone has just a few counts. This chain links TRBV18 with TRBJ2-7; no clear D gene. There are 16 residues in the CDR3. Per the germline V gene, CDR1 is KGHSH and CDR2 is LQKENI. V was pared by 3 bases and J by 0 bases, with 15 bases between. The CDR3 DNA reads TGTGCCAGCTCACCGTCGAGGTCCCCCAGCTCCTACGAGCAGTACTTC. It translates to CASSPSRSPSSYEQYF.

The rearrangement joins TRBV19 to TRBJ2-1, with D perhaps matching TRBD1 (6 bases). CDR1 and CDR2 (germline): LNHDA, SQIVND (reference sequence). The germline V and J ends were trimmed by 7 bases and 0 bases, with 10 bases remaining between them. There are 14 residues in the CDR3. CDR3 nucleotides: TGTGCCAGTATTACAGGGCTCTCCTACAATGAGCAGTTCTTC. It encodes CASITGLSYNEQFF.

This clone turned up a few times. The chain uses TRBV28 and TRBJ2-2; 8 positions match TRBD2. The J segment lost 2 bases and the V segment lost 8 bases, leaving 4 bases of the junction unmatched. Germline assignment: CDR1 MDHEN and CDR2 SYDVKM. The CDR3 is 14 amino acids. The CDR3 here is CASWSGSNTGELFF. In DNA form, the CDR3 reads TGTGCCAGCTGGAGCGGGAGTAACACCGGGGAGCTGTTTTTT. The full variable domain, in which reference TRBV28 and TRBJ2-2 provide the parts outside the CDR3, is DVKVTQSSRYLVKRTGEKVFLECVQDMDHENMFWYRQDPGLGLRLIYFSYDVKMKEKGDIPEGYSVSREKKERFSLILESASTNQTSMYLCASWSGSNTGELFFGEGSRLTVL.

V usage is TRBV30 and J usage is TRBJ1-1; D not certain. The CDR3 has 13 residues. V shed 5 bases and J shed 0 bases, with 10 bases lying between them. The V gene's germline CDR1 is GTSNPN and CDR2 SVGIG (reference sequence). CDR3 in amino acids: CAWDKAMNTEAFF. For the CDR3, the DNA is TGTGCCTGGGACAAGGCGATGAACACTGAAGCTTTCTTT.

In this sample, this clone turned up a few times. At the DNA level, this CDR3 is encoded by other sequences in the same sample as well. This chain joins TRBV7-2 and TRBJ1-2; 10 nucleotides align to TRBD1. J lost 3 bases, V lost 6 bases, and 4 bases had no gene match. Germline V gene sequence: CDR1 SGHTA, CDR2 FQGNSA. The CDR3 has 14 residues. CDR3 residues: CASSPGTGDYGYTF. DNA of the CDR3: TGTGCCAGCAGTCCCGGGACAGGGGACTATGGCTACACCTTC.

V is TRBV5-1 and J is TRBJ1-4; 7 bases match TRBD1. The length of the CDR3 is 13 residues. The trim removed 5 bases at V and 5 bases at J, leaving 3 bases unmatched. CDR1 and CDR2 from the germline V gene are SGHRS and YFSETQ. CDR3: CASRGQQNEKLFF. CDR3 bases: TGCGCCAGCAGGGGACAGCAAAATGAAAAACTGTTTTTT.

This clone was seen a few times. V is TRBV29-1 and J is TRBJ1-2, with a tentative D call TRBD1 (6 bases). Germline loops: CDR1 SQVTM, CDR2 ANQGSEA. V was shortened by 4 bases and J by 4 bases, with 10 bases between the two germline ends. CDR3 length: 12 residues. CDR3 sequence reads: CSVGMDSYGYTF. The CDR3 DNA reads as TGCAGCGTTGGGATGGACAGCTATGGCTACACCTTC.